The 25 T cell receptor beta chains below were found in one sample sequenced in a study of shared clonotypes between healthy human individuals. TCRdb's table, derived via immunoSEQ multiplex PCR, lists solely in-frame clones and lacks some. This repertoire shows a few million clones, over 90% found once; its top ten account for around 0.4%. Sequencing input: naive CD4+ T cells from PBMCs. Subset meaning: CD45RA+ positively selected. The receptors stem from a man younger than 30 in good health. Some clones in this sample may be carry-over from other donors' samples.

This chain uses TRBV12-5 with TRBJ1-2; D gene unclear. V lost 5 bases to trimming and J lost 10 bases, with 8 bases between them. Germline loops: CDR1 LGHNT, CDR2 FRNRAP. The CDR3 totals 10 residues. The CDR3 DNA is TGTGCTAGTGGTGGAGCCTTCTACACCTTC. It codes for CASGGAFYTF.

This clone was seen once. The CDR3 region has the DNA TGTGCCAGCTCCCCCGCGATCTTCGGGGGAGACCAAGAGACCCAGTACTTC. Its protein product is CASSPAIFGGDQETQYF. The chain employs TRBV18 and TRBJ2-5, with D possibly TRBD2 on 6 matching bases. Germline CDR1 KGHSH, CDR2 LQKENI. This CDR3 comprises 17 residues. The V and J ends lost 6 bases and 0 bases respectively, with 20 bases between them.

V is TRBV2 and J is TRBJ1-5; D gene unclear. The V gene's germline CDR1 is SNHLY and CDR2 FYNNEI. V gave up 1 base and J gave up 3 bases, with 10 bases separating them. The CDR3 runs to 15 residues. The CDR3 reads CASSEDGQHNQPQHF. Here the CDR3 DNA reads TGTGCCAGCAGTGAAGATGGCCAGCACAATCAGCCCCAGCATTTT.

This rearrangement joins TRBV5-4 to TRBJ1-1; D unclear. The CDR3 contains 13 residues. V was pared by 1 base and J by 3 bases, with 7 bases between. CDR1 is SGHNT, CDR2 YYREEE, per germline (reference sequence). DNA for the CDR3: TGTGCCAGCAGCTTGTCGGTAGACACTGAAGCTTTCTTT. Its protein product is CASSLSVDTEAFF.

This chain links TRBV7-2 with TRBJ2-2; TRBD2 agrees at 7 bases. The CDR3 runs to 16 residues. The germline CDR1 and CDR2 sequences are SGHTA and FQGNSA. V lost 5 bases and J lost 4; bases outside the gene matches: 10. CDR3 protein: CASSQAAGVRTGELFF. The CDR3, as DNA: TGTGCCAGCAGCCAAGCCGCGGGAGTACGCACCGGGGAGCTGTTTTTT.

The J gene is TRBJ2-7, the V gene TRBV10-1; 8 nucleotides agree with TRBD2. J lost 0 bases, V lost 0 bases, and 7 bases had no gene match. Germline CDR1 is WNHNN and CDR2 is SYGVQD (reference sequence). This CDR3 comprises 17 residues. The CDR3 here is CASSESASGPDSYEQYF. Here the CDR3 DNA reads TGCGCCAGCAGTGAGTCCGCTAGCGGGCCGGACTCCTACGAGCAGTACTTC.

The V and J genes are TRBV5-6 and TRBJ1-1, with D hard to call. This CDR3 is built from 13 residues. Germline V gene data show CDR1 as SGHDT and CDR2 as YYEEEE. V shed 0 bases and J shed 6 bases, with 9 bases lying between them. The CDR3 nucleotides are TGTGCCAGCAGCTTGGCCAGGTCCCCTGAAGCTTTCTTT. Its protein product is CASSLARSPEAFF.

The chain links TRBV11-2 to TRBJ2-3, with D perhaps being TRBD1 or TRBD2 (5 bases each). Trimming shortened V by 4 bases and J by 2 bases, and 16 bases separated the two germline ends. Germline V gives CDR1 SGHAT, CDR2 FQNNGV. The CDR3 length is 16 residues. CDR3 sequence reads: CASSWGSGTHTDTQYF. The CDR3, as DNA: TGTGCCAGCAGCTGGGGCTCCGGGACCCACACAGATACGCAGTATTTT.

The rearrangement joins TRBV11-2 to TRBJ2-1, with D perhaps matching TRBD1 or TRBD2 (6 bases each). Germline V gives CDR1 SGHAT, CDR2 FQNNGV. V lost 1 base, J lost 4 bases, and 11 bases lay in between. The CDR3 is 15 residues long. CDR3 DNA: TGTGCCAGCAGCTTAGTATCGGGGGCTTACAATGAGCAGTTCTTC. Translated, it gives CASSLVSGAYNEQFF.

The chain is built from TRBV5-1 and TRBJ1-1; TRBD1 is a possible D gene (5 bases). The germline gives CDR1 SGHRS, CDR2 YFSETQ. This CDR3 has 14 amino acids. The V end lost 4 bases, the J end lost 1 base, and 11 bases lay between the germline ends. CDR3 sequence reads: CASSPTQGNTEAFF. The CDR3 nucleotides are TGCGCCAGCAGCCCCACCCAGGGGAACACTGAAGCTTTCTTT.

The chain uses TRBV7-8 and TRBJ1-1; tentatively, D is TRBD1 (6 bases). Germline-derived CDR1 and CDR2 are SGHVS and FQNEAQ. CDR3 length equals 17 residues. Trimming shortened V by 2 bases and J by 0 bases, and 16 bases separated the two germline ends. The CDR3 region has the DNA TGTGCCAGCAGCTTAAGGGGGGTTGGGAACATGAACACTGAAGCTTTCTTT. This codes for CASSLRGVGNMNTEAFF.

The chain joins TRBV4-1 to TRBJ2-7; possible D gene TRBD1, 6 bases. The germline CDR1 and CDR2 sequences are MGHRA and YSYEKL. Trimming took off 6 bases at V and 6 bases at J, with 21 bases between the two ends. The CDR3 is made up of 15 amino acids. The CDR3 bases are TGCGCCAGCAGGCGATGGGACACTGAAGTGTTCGAGCAGTACTTC. Translated, it gives CASRRWDTEVFEQYF.

The V call is TRBV5-1, the J call TRBJ2-5; no reliable D call. CDR1 and CDR2 from the germline V gene are SGHRS and YFSETQ. The ends were cut back, 0 bases at V and 5 bases at J, with 11 bases in the middle. The CDR3 has 14 amino acids. In nucleotides, the CDR3 is TGCGCCAGCAGCTTGGCCGGGCCCCCGGAGACCCAGTACTTC. Its translation is CASSLAGPPETQYF. Filled out from reference TRBV5-1 and TRBJ2-5, the complete variable domain reads KAGVTQTPRYLIKTRGQQVTLSCSPISGHRSVSWYQQTPGQGLQFLFEYFSETQRNKGNFPGRFSGRQFSNSRSEMNVSTLELGDSALYLCASSLAGPPETQYFGPGTRLLVL.

This rearrangement joins TRBV27 to TRBJ2-3; D gene unclear. V was shortened by 3 bases and J by 0 bases, with 7 bases between the two germline ends. The germline V gene encodes CDR1 MNHEY and CDR2 SMNVEV (reference sequence). This CDR3 region has 14 residues. CDR3 in amino acids: CASSFEASTDTQYF. The DNA for the CDR3 is TGTGCCAGCAGTTTTGAGGCAAGCACAGATACGCAGTATTTT.

V gene TRBV7-2 combines with J gene TRBJ2-3; TRBD1 matches at 7 bases. The CDR3 is 15 residues long. V trimming: 4 bases; J trimming: 5 bases; junction bases outside the gene matches: 9. Germline V gives CDR1 SGHTA, CDR2 FQGNSA. The CDR3: CASSSRQGLIDTQYF. In nucleotides, the CDR3 is TGTGCCAGCAGCTCCCGACAGGGTCTTATAGATACGCAGTATTTT.

The chain combines TRBV27 with TRBJ1-2, with D perhaps matching TRBD1 (5 bases). CDR3 size: 13 residues. The ends were cut back, 5 bases at V and 4 bases at J, with 11 bases in the middle. Per germline, CDR1 MNHEY and CDR2 SMNVEV (reference sequence). The CDR3 reads CASSGTGFYGYTF. Here the CDR3 DNA reads TGTGCCAGCAGTGGCACAGGTTTCTATGGCTACACCTTC.

The chain employs TRBV28 and TRBJ2-4, with D hard to call. Germline CDR1 MDHEN, CDR2 SYDVKM. Trimming stripped 10 bases from V and 7 bases from J, with 20 bases between. The CDR3 totals 14 residues. CDR3 in amino acids: CATAPEPLRNIQYF. CDR3 coding DNA: TGTGCCACCGCTCCCGAGCCGTTGAGGAACATTCAGTACTTC.

This rearrangement joins TRBV6-5 to TRBJ2-7; 10 nucleotides match TRBD1. CDR3 length: 15 residues. The V segment lost 4 bases and the J segment 3 bases; nucleotides outside the gene matches: 6. CDR1 and CDR2 (germline): MNHEY, SVGAGI. Here the CDR3 DNA reads TGTGCCAGCAGTTTAACGGGACAGGGGCACTACGAGCAGTACTTC. It codes for CASSLTGQGHYEQYF.

The chain carries TRBV10-3 and TRBJ1-4, with D perhaps TRBD1 (5 bases). The CDR3 runs 18 residues. V lost 5 bases, J lost 0 bases, and 19 bases lay in between. The germline CDR1 and CDR2 sequences are ENHRY and SYGVKD. The CDR3 nucleotides are TGTGCCATCAGTCCTCGACAGTTTGACGCTACAACTAATGAAAAACTGTTTTTT. Residues: CAISPRQFDATTNEKLFF.

The chain is built from TRBV27 and TRBJ2-1, with 11 bases identical to TRBD2. The CDR3 totals 15 residues. In germline, CDR1 is MNHEY, CDR2 SMNVEV (reference sequence). With V trimmed by 5 bases and J by 5 bases, 5 bases remained unmatched. The CDR3 sequence is CASSPPGLADNEQFF. CDR3 DNA: TGTGCCAGCAGTCCCCCGGGACTAGCGGACAATGAGCAGTTCTTC.

V and J are TRBV11-3 and TRBJ2-3, with TRBD1 matching over 7 bases. J gave up 2 bases and V 1 base, and 3 bases lay outside the gene matches. Germline V CDR1 and CDR2: SGHNT, YENEEA. The CDR3 has 15 residues. The CDR3 protein is CASSLGQGNTDTQYF. The CDR3 nucleotides read TGTGCCAGCAGCTTAGGACAGGGTAACACAGATACGCAGTATTTT.

The J gene is TRBJ2-7, the V gene TRBV5-1; the match to TRBD2 covers 11 bases. CDR3 size: 16 residues. Per the germline V gene, CDR1 is SGHRS and CDR2 is YFSETQ. J was trimmed by 0 bases and V by 4 bases; bases with no gene match: 6. The CDR3 is CASSGGTSGYSYEQYF. CDR3 sequence (DNA): TGCGCCAGCAGCGGGGGGACTAGCGGCTACTCCTACGAGCAGTACTTC.

This chain uses TRBV18 with TRBJ1-2, with D possibly being TRBD1 (6 bases). CDR3 length equals 14 residues. V dropped 3 bases and J dropped 10 bases, with 18 bases sitting between them. Germline V gene sequence: CDR1 KGHSH, CDR2 LQKENI. The CDR3 nucleotides read TGTGCCAGCTCACCCCCGGAGGGGGTCGGGGCCTACACCTTC. This codes for CASSPPEGVGAYTF. Supplemented by reference TRBV18 and TRBJ1-2, the full variable domain reads NAGVMQNPRHLVRRRGQEARLRCSPMKGHSHVYWYRQLPEEGLKFMVYLQKENIIDESGMPKERFSAEFPKEGPSILRIQQVVRGDSAAYFCASSPPEGVGAYTFGSGTRLTVV.

This rearrangement joins TRBV7-3 to TRBJ2-1, with D possibly TRBD1 on 5 matching bases. Germline V CDR1 and CDR2: SGHTA, FQGTGA. V lost 1 base, J lost 0 bases, and 10 bases lay in between. The CDR3 contains 16 residues. In DNA, the CDR3 is TGTGCCAGCAGCTTAAAGGGGTCTTTCTCCTACAATGAGCAGTTCTTC. It yields the protein CASSLKGSFSYNEQFF.

This chain uses TRBV28 with TRBJ2-3; 7 nucleotides match TRBD1. Germline trimming cut 6 bases from V and 4 bases from J; bases unmatched to any gene: 10. The germline gives CDR1 MDHEN, CDR2 SYDVKM. CDR3 size: 15 residues. The CDR3 DNA reads as TGTGCCAGCAGCAGAGGGGGCGCGGTTGCAGATACGCAGTATTTT. This encodes CASSRGGAVADTQYF.